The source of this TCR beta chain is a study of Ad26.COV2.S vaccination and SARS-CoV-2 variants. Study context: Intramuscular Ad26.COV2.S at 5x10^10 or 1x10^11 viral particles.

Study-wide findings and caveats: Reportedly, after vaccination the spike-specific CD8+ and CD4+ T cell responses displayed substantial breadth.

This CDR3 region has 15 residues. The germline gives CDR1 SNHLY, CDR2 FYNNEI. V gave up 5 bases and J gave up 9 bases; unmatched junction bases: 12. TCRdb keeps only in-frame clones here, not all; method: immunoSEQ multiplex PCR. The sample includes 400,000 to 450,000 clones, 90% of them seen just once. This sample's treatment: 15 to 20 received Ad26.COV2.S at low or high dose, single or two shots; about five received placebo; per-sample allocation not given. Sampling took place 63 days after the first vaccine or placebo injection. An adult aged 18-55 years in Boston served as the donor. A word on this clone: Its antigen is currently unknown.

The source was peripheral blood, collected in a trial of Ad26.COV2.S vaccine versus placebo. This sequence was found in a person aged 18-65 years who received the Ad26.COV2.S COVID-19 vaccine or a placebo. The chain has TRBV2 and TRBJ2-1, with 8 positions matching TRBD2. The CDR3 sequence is CASSPRTSSRGEQFF. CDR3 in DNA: TGTGCCAGCAGTCCCCGGACTAGCAGTAGGGGTGAGCAGTTCTTC.